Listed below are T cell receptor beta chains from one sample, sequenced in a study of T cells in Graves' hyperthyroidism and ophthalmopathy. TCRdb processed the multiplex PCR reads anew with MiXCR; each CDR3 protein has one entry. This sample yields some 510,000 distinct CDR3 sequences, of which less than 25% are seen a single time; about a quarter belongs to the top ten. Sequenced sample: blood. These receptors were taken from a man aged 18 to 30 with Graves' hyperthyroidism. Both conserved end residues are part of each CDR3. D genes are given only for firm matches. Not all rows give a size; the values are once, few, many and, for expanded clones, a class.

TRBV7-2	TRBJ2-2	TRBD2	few	TGTGCCAGCAGCTTAATTGCGGGGGTATCCGGGGAGCTGTTTTTT	CASSLIAGVSGELFF
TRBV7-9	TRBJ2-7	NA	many	TGTGCCAGCAGCTTCCGGCCTGCCGAGCAGTACTTC	CASSFRPAEQYF
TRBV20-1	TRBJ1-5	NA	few	TGCAGTGCGGGAGAGGGGGGCAATCAGCCCCAGCATTTT	CSAGEGGNQPQHF
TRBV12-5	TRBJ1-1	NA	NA	TGTGCTAGTGGCCACCCCCCAGTGAACACTGAAACTTTCTTT	CASGHPPVNTETFF
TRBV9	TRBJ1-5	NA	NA	TGTGCCAGCAGCGGACAGTTTAATCAGCCCCAGCATTTT	CASSGQFNQPQHF
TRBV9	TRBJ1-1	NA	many	TGTGCCAGCAGCACAACAGGGCAACCCACTGAAGCTTTCTTT	CASSTTGQPTEAFF
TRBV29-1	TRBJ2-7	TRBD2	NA	TGCAGCGTTGAGGCTAGCGGGGGCTACGAGCAGTACTTC	CSVEASGGYEQYF
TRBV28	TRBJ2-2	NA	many	TGTGCCAGCAGCGTACAGCACACCGGGGAGCTGTTTTTT	CASSVQHTGELFF
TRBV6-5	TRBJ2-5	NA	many	TGTGCCAGCAGTTACAGGACATCCCAAGAGACCCAGTACTTC	CASSYRTSQETQYF
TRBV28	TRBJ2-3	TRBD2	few	TGTGCCAGCAGCAGACTAGCGGGGGGGTACACAGATACGCAGTATTTT	CASSRLAGGYTDTQYF
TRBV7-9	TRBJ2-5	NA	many	TGTGCCAGCAGCCCCACAGGCCCTGCCCCAGAGACCCAGTACTTC	CASSPTGPAPETQYF
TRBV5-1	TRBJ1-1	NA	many	TGCGCCAGCAGCGTAACCGCTCCGGGCCTTTGGCAAGCTTTCTTT	CASSVTAPGLWQAFF
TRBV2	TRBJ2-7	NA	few	TGTGCCAGCGACGGACTGGAGAGCTCCTACGAGCAGTACTTC	CASDGLESSYEQYF
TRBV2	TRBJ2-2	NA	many	TGTGCCAGCAATCGGAATGGGGGCGGCGGGGAGCTGTTTTTT	CASNRNGGGGELFF
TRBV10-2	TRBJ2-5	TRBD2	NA	TGCGCCAGCAGTGAGACCCTCGTTGGAGCGGGGAGGGCCCAGTACTTC	CASSETLVGAGRAQYF
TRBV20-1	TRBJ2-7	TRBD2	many	TGCAGTGCTAGACTAGCGGGGGGTGAAGAGTACGAGCAGTACTTC	CSARLAGGEEYEQYF
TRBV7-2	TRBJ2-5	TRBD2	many	TGTGCCAGCAGCCAAGACCCCTTCGGGGGGAGTTCCAAGAGAACCCAGTACTTC	CASSQDPFGGSSKRTQYF
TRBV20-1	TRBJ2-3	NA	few	TGCAGTGCTAGAGCTGGCGGGTCTAGCACAGATACGCAGTATTTT	CSARAGGSSTDTQYF
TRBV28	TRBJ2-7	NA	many	TGTGCCAGCACCCAGGGTTGGGAGCAGTACTTC	CASTQGWEQYF
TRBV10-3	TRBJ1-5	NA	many	TGTGCCATCAGTCCCGGGGGGACCGGGGGTCAGCCCCAGCATTTT	CAISPGGTGGQPQHF
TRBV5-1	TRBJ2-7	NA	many	TGCGCCAGCAGAAGAGGAGATTTCCCATCCTACGAGCAGTACTTC	CASRRGDFPSYEQYF
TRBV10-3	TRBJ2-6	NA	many	TGTGCCATCAGTGACCACCAAGGACAGTCTGGGGCCAACGTCCTGACTTTC	CAISDHQGQSGANVLTF
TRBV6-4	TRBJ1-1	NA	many	TGTGCCAGCAGTGCCTATCCCAACACTGAAGCTTTCTTT	CASSAYPNTEAFF
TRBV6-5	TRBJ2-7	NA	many	TGTGCCAGCAGTACAGGGAGCCGGAACGAGCAGTACTTC	CASSTGSRNEQYF
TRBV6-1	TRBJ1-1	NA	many	TGTGCCAGCAGGGAGACCGTCCTCACTGAAGCTTTCTTT	CASRETVLTEAFF
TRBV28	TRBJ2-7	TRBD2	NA	TGTGCCAGCAGTTACAGCGCTAGCGGGAGGTACGAGCAGTACTTC	CASSYSASGRYEQYF
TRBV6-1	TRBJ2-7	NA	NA	TGTGCCAGCAGAAAAGGCGGGGCAGCCTACGAGCAGTACTTC	CASRKGGAAYEQYF
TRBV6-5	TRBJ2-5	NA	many	TGTGCCAGCAGTTACTCTGGGATTGGAGAGACCCAGTACTTC	CASSYSGIGETQYF
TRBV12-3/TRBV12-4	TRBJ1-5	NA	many	TGTGCCAGCAGTTTAGCGGCAGGCAATCAGCCCCAGCATTTT	CASSLAAGNQPQHF
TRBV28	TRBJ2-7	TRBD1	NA	TGTGCCAGCCAACCCGGGACAGGGCATGAGCAGTACTTC	CASQPGTGHEQYF
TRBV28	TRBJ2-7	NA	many	TGTGCCAGCAGAGGACACTTGAGCGTCTACGAGCAGTACTTC	CASRGHLSVYEQYF
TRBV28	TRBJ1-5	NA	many	TGTGCCAGCAGTTTTAGGGTAGGGATGGGCAATCAGCCCCAGCATTTT	CASSFRVGMGNQPQHF
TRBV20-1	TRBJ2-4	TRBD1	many	TGCAGTGCTCCGCGACAGGGGGAGAACATTCAGTACTTC	CSAPRQGENIQYF
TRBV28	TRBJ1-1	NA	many	TGTGCCAGCATTCCATGGGGCCAGCCGAACACTGAAGCTTTCTTT	CASIPWGQPNTEAFF
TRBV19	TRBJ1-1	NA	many	TGTGCCAGCCACCGGGGGACTGAAGCTTTCTTT	CASHRGTEAFF
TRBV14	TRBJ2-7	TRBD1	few	TGTGCCAGCAGCCAAAGTCAGGGGGAACCCTACGAGCAGTACTTC	CASSQSQGEPYEQYF
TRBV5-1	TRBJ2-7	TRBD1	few	TGCGCCAGCAGCTTAAGACAGGGGGCTTCTTACGAGCAGTACTTC	CASSLRQGASYEQYF
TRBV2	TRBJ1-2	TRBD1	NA	TGTGCCAGCAGTCCGGACAGGGGCAGGGTCGGCTACACCTTC	CASSPDRGRVGYTF
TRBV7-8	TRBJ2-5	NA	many	TGTGCCAGCAGCCTCCATCCTCGTGAGACCCAGTACTTC	CASSLHPRETQYF
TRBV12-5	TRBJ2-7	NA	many	TGTGCTAGTGGTTTGCCAACTCGGGGGACGAGGTCCTACGAGCAGTACTTC	CASGLPTRGTRSYEQYF
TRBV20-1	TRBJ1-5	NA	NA	TGCAGTGCTAGAGTGCGGGGGCTTGAGCCCCAGCATTTT	CSARVRGLEPQHF
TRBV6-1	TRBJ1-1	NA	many	TGTGCCAGCAGTGAAAGTCCGTGGACTGAAGCTTTCTTT	CASSESPWTEAFF
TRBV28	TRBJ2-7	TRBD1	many	TGTGCCAGCAGCTCTCCGGACAGGGCCTACGAGCAGTACTTC	CASSSPDRAYEQYF
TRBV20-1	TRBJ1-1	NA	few	TGCAGTGCTAGAGAAGGGGCAGGGGCGGCTTTCTTT	CSAREGAGAAFF
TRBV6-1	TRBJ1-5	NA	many	TGTGCCAGCAGTGCCACCACGACAGGTTTCTATCAGCCCCAGCATTTT	CASSATTTGFYQPQHF
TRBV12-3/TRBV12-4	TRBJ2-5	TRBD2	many	TGTGCCAGCAGTTTAGGGGTAGCGGGGGGCCATCAAGAGACCCAGTACTTC	CASSLGVAGGHQETQYF
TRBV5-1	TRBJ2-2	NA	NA	TGCGCCAGCAGCCGCACAGGAACCTGGAACACCGGGGAGCTGTTTTTT	CASSRTGTWNTGELFF
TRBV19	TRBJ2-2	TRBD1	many	TGTGCCAGCAGAGGGACAGGGAACACCGGGGAGCTGTTTTTT	CASRGTGNTGELFF
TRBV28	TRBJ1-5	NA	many	TGTGCCAGCACCCTCCGGCTGAGCAATCAGCCCCAGCATTTT	CASTLRLSNQPQHF
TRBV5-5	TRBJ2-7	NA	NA	TGTGCCAGCAGCTTGGGCTACGAGCAGGACTTC	CASSLGYEQDF
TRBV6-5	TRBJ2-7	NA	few	TGTGCCAGCCGTTGGGATACCTACGAGCAGTACTTC	CASRWDTYEQYF
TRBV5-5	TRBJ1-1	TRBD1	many	TGTGCCAGCAGCGTCTGGGACAGGGACACTGAAGCTTTCTTT	CASSVWDRDTEAFF